A single sample gave rise to the 20 T cell receptor beta chains below, sequenced in a study of Graves' ophthalmopathy and Graves' hyperthyroidism. Amplification targeted the TCR beta CDR3 regions, with RNA transcripts as the source material. Amplification began with first-round RT-PCR using HTBI primers, then second-round multiplex PCR was performed. TCRdb re-analysed the multiplex PCR reads in MiXCR, keeping a single row per CDR3 protein. Altogether about 400,000 distinct CDR3 sequences are present, 15% to 20% being singletons, with the ten largest covering around 1.4%. Sequencing used peripheral blood. The origin of the receptors is a woman aged 18-29 years with Graves' ophthalmopathy.

This clonotype was counted ten times or more. The chain employs TRBV7-3 and TRBJ1-1; the D is unclear. CDR1 is SGHTA and CDR2 is FQGTGA in the germline V gene. The CDR3 has 15 amino acids. Trimming took off 3 bases at V and 1 base at J, with 12 bases between the two ends. The CDR3 reads CASSFNPESNTEAFF. CDR3 nucleotide sequence: TGTGCCAGCAGCTTTAATCCGGAATCGAACACTGAAGCTTTCTTT.

J is TRBJ2-7 and V is TRBV28; maybe TRBD2 (5 bases). The V gene's germline CDR1 is MDHEN and CDR2 SYDVKM. The CDR3 loop spans 14 amino acids. V was clipped by 8 bases and J by 0 bases, with 14 bases between them. CDR3 loop: CASCPLGDSYEQYF. In nucleotides, the CDR3 is TGTGCCAGCTGCCCGCTGGGAGACTCCTACGAGCAGTACTTC.

This clonotype appeared many times. The J gene is TRBJ2-5, the V gene TRBV6-1, with D tentatively TRBD2 (5 bases). The germline gives CDR1 MNHNS, CDR2 SASEGT. The V gene lost 7 bases and the J gene lost 3 bases, with 9 bases spanning the gap. The CDR3 consists of 12 residues. The DNA of the CDR3 is TGTGCCAGCAAGGACTGGGAAGAGACCCAGTACTTC. Residues: CASKDWEETQYF.

This clonotype has ten or more counts. The chain employs TRBV6-5 and TRBJ1-6; maybe TRBD1 (5 bases). Deletions cut 0 bases from V and 8 bases from J, with 11 bases between. Germline-derived CDR1 and CDR2 are MNHEY and SVGAGI. The CDR3 runs to 15 residues. CDR3 nucleotides: TGTGCCAGCAGTTACTCGGGACCCTTGGATTCACCCCTCCACTTT. Translated: CASSYSGPLDSPLHF.

This clonotype was picked up many times. The rearrangement links TRBV29-1 to TRBJ2-5; 9 bases map to TRBD1. Per the germline V gene, CDR1 is SQVTM and CDR2 is ANQGSEA. The CDR3 has 14 amino acids. The ends lost 1 base at V and 5 bases at J; junction bases unmatched: 5. CDR3 region: CSVEGQGVGETQYF. In DNA form, the CDR3 reads TGCAGCGTTGAAGGACAGGGGGTCGGGGAGACCCAGTACTTC.

This clonotype was seen at least ten times. The V and J genes are TRBV6-5 and TRBJ2-7, with D tentatively TRBD1 or TRBD2 (5 bases each). Trimming pared 2 bases from V and 4 bases from J, leaving 12 bases between. The CDR3 totals 14 residues. Germline-derived CDR1 and CDR2 are MNHEY and SVGAGI. The CDR3 sequence: CASSYRGEGYEQYF. Written as DNA, the CDR3 is TGTGCCAGCAGTTACAGGGGTGAGGGTTACGAGCAGTACTTC.

This clonotype appeared many times. The CDR3 DNA reads as TGCGCCAGCAGCCAAGAATTGGGAACCGAGCAGTACTTC. The encoded protein is CASSQELGTEQYF. The chain is built from TRBV4-3 and TRBJ2-7; no clear D gene. This CDR3 spans 13 amino acids. V lost 0 bases, J lost 6 bases, and 9 bases lay in between. The germline CDR1 and CDR2 sequences are LGHNA and YSLEER.

The sample holds many counts of this clonotype. The chain combines TRBV7-2 with TRBJ1-1; D not resolved. Per the germline V gene, CDR1 is SGHTA and CDR2 is FQGNSA. The CDR3 is 14 amino acids. V was cut by 0 bases and J by 3 bases, with 8 bases left in between. The CDR3 spells CASSLAPDHTEAFF. For the CDR3, the DNA is TGTGCCAGCAGCTTAGCTCCCGACCACACTGAAGCTTTCTTT. Full variable domain (missing parts from reference TRBV7-2 and TRBJ1-1): GAGVSQSPSNKVTEKGKDVELRCDPISGHTALYWYRQSLGQGLEFLIYFQGNSAPDKSGLPSDRFSAERTGGSVSTLTIQRTQQEDSAVYLCASSLAPDHTEAFFGQGTRLTVV.

This clonotype showed up many times. The V and J genes are TRBV6-5 and TRBJ1-1; D is perhaps TRBD1 (6 bases). Per the germline V gene, CDR1 is MNHEY and CDR2 is SVGAGI. V was trimmed by 8 bases and J by 1 base, leaving 17 bases between them. This CDR3 has 15 amino acids. CDR3 bases: TGTGCCAGCCGACCAGGACAGTCCGGGAACACTGAAGCTTTCTTT. Translated, it gives CASRPGQSGNTEAFF.

The chain employs TRBV12-3 or TRBV12-4 and TRBJ2-7, with 8 bases aligning to TRBD1. The CDR3 extends over 14 amino acids. The V gene end was trimmed by 5 bases and the J gene end by 3 bases; junction bases not matched to a gene: 6. As DNA, the CDR3 is TGTGCCAGCAGTCACAGGGGGAAATTCTACGAGCAGTACTTC. It yields the protein CASSHRGKFYEQYF.

This clonotype came up many times. The V call is TRBV28, the J call TRBJ2-7, with 8 positions matching TRBD2. Unmatched junction bases numbered 9, after V lost 3 bases and J lost 2 bases. This CDR3 is built from 16 residues. Germline V lookup: CDR1 MDHEN, CDR2 SYDVKM. The CDR3 DNA is TGTGCCAGCAGTTTGATATTCGGGAGGGGGACCTACGAGCAGTACTTC. Its protein is CASSLIFGRGTYEQYF.

At least ten counts were recorded for this clonotype. The chain employs TRBV7-9 and TRBJ1-1; 8 nucleotides match TRBD1. The CDR3 spans 14 residues. CDR1 is SEHNR, CDR2 FQNEAQ, per germline (reference sequence). J was trimmed by 2 bases and V by 5 bases; bases with no gene match: 4. DNA of the CDR3: TGTGCCAGCAGCGAGGGACAGGTTAACACTGAAGCTTTCTTT. It yields the protein CASSEGQVNTEAFF.

This clonotype was seen ten or more times. This chain joins TRBV28 and TRBJ1-5, with 8 bases that match TRBD1. Germline loops: CDR1 MDHEN, CDR2 SYDVKM. With V trimmed by 5 bases and J by 4 bases, 4 bases remained unmatched. CDR3 length: 14 residues. In DNA form, the CDR3 reads TGTGCCAGCAGTGTCACAGGGGGGAATCAGCCCCAGCATTTT. This gives the protein CASSVTGGNQPQHF.

The V call is TRBV7-8, the J call TRBJ1-1; D unclear. V lost 4 bases to trimming and J lost 0 bases, with 9 bases between them. This CDR3 has 14 residues. Germline V gives CDR1 SGHVS, CDR2 FQNEAQ. As DNA, the CDR3 is TGTGCCAGCAGCTCCCACGTTATGAACACTGAAGCTTTCTTT. This codes for CASSSHVMNTEAFF. Supplemented by reference TRBV7-8 and TRBJ1-1, the full variable domain reads GAGVSQSPRYKVAKRGQDVALRCDPISGHVSLFWYQQALGQGPEFLTYFQNEAQLDKSGLPSDRFFAERPEGSVSTLKIQRTQQEDSAVYLCASSSHVMNTEAFFGQGTRLTVV.

This clonotype was seen many times. V and J are TRBV7-2 and TRBJ2-5; 11 bases map to TRBD1. V lost 0 bases to trimming and J lost 4 bases; unmatched junction nucleotides: 1. The CDR3 is made up of 15 amino acids. CDR1 and CDR2 from the germline V gene are SGHTA and FQGNSA. The CDR3 DNA follows: TGTGCCAGCAGCTTAGCGGGGACAGGGGGAGAGACCCAGTACTTC. Translation gives CASSLAGTGGETQYF.

In this sample, this clonotype turned up many times. The chain couples TRBV5-1 to TRBJ1-1; 8 bases are a match to TRBD1. In germline, CDR1 is SGHRS, CDR2 YFSETQ. Unmatched junction bases numbered 7, after V lost 4 bases and J lost 5 bases. The length of the CDR3 is 14 residues. The CDR3 sequence is CASSGNRGRTEAFF. For the CDR3, the DNA is TGCGCCAGCAGCGGGAACAGGGGGAGGACTGAAGCTTTCTTT.

Worth noting for this clonotype: An end of the junction does not agree with germline; a read error may underlie this. The chain carries TRBV12-3 or TRBV12-4 and TRBJ2-7, with D possibly matching TRBD2 (5 bases). The CDR3 contains 15 residues. CDR3 amino acids: CASSQDLKSGYEQYF. In DNA, the CDR3 is TGCGCCAGCAGCCAAGACCTCAAATCGGGGTACGAGCAGTACTTC.

This clonotype was seen many times. This sequence joins TRBV18 and TRBJ2-7; the D gene could be TRBD1 or TRBD2 (5 bases each). V lost 6 bases and J lost 4, with 19 bases in between. The CDR3 extends over 15 amino acids. Germline V gene data show CDR1 as KGHSH and CDR2 as LQKENI. CDR3 nucleotide sequence: TGTGCCAGCTCCCAACCCGGGGCCACTCTTTACGAGCAGTACTTC. Its protein product is CASSQPGATLYEQYF.

This clonotype has ten or more counts. This sequence joins TRBV10-3 and TRBJ1-1; no reliable D call. The CDR3 totals 14 residues. Germline values: CDR1 ENHRY, CDR2 SYGVKD. Between the trimmed V and J ends, which lost 10 bases and 0 bases, there was a span of 15 bases. In nucleotides, the CDR3 is TGTGCCACCAAAGGAAAGGAGGTGAACACTGAAGCTTTCTTT. Translating gives CATKGKEVNTEAFF.

This clonotype was observed many times. This rearrangement joins TRBV4-1 to TRBJ1-2; D unresolved. The CDR3 length is 14 residues. Deletions cut 4 bases from V and 0 bases from J, with 9 bases between. CDR1 is MGHRA and CDR2 is YSYEKL in the germline V gene. DNA for the CDR3: TGCGCCAGCAGCCGTGAGAGCACTAACTATGGCTACACCTTC. It encodes CASSRESTNYGYTF.